Shown below are 12 T cell receptor beta chains from a single sample sequenced in a study of beta chain features in type 1 diabetes. Whole-study results and caveats: Type 1 diabetes patients had moderately but significantly shorter TCRB CDR3s in all four CD4+ subsets.

Isolated RNA was reverse transcribed in full, so expressed TCRB transcripts were sequenced. Clones were read by immunoSEQ multiplex PCR, and TCRdb kept only the in-frame ones, dropping some. The table shows around 710,000 clones, with around 11% occurring only once. Their antigen targets remain unknown. The sequenced sample was naive CD4+ T cells from blood. These receptor sequences come from a man aged 25 to 45 with type 1 diabetes.

The chain has TRBV5-1 and TRBJ2-5; TRBD1 matches at 8 bases. The germline V gene has CDR1 SGHRS and CDR2 YFSETQ. The CDR3 contains 16 residues. V lost 3 bases and J lost 2; bases outside the gene matches: 9. CDR3 residues: CASSWGQVVVQETQYF. Here the CDR3 DNA reads TGCGCCAGCAGCTGGGGACAGGTGGTCGTACAAGAGACCCAGTACTTC.

The chain combines TRBV7-9 with TRBJ1-6; a weak D match, TRBD1 (5 bases). Germline values: CDR1 SEHNR, CDR2 FQNEAQ (reference sequence). Trimming cost V 5 bases and J 7 bases, with 15 bases left between them. The CDR3 extends over 15 amino acids. The CDR3: CASSPRDGSNSPLHF. Here the CDR3 DNA reads TGTGCCAGCAGCCCGAGGGACGGGTCCAATTCACCCCTCCACTTT.

The V call is TRBV2, the J call TRBJ2-2; D call uncertain. CDR3 length equals 15 residues. CDR1 is SNHLY, CDR2 FYNNEI, per germline. V was cut by 4 bases and J by 8 bases, with 17 bases left in between. The CDR3 nucleotides read TGTGCCAGCAGTGCCCCGCAAGGCCAAGCGGGGGAGCTGTTTTTT. Translation gives CASSAPQGQAGELFF.

This clone was observed a few times. The gene calls are TRBV4-2 and TRBJ2-2; D is possibly TRBD1 (5 bases). The CDR3 loop spans 16 amino acids. Trimming removed 3 bases from V and 1 base from J, with 12 bases in between. The germline CDR1 and CDR2 sequences are LGHNA and YNFKEQ. The CDR3 sequence is CASSQISGQNTGELFF. The CDR3 bases are TGTGCCAGCAGCCAGATAAGTGGACAGAACACCGGGGAGCTGTTTTTT.

This clone was counted between two and nine times. CDR3 coding DNA: TGTGCCAGTAGAACTACCGGGACAGCCGGAAACACCATATATTTT. Protein sequence: CASRTTGTAGNTIYF. The chain uses TRBV19 and TRBJ1-3; 7 nucleotides align to TRBD1. The CDR3 is 15 amino acids. The germline V gene encodes CDR1 LNHDA and CDR2 SQIVND (reference sequence). Trimming removed 6 bases from V and 4 bases from J; junction bases left unmatched: 9.

The chain employs TRBV18 and TRBJ1-3; no clear D gene. The CDR3 loop spans 13 amino acids. Germline V gene data show CDR1 as KGHSH and CDR2 as LQKENI. Trimming shortened V by 3 bases and J by 8 bases, and 11 bases separated the two germline ends. The CDR3 DNA reads as TGTGCCAGCTCACCCATCTCACCAGACACCATATATTTT. Translation gives CASSPISPDTIYF.

This clone was found a few times. The V and J genes are TRBV30 and TRBJ1-5; D call uncertain. The germline gives CDR1 GTSNPN, CDR2 SVGIG (reference sequence). This CDR3 spans 13 amino acids. With 5 bases removed from V and 3 bases from J, the gap between germline ends came to 11 bases. DNA for the CDR3: TGTGCCTGGGGGAAGGAGTTCAATCAGCCCCAGCATTTT. Encoded protein: CAWGKEFNQPQHF.

This clone was seen a handful of times. This chain links TRBV7-9 with TRBJ1-4; the D is unclear. Germline lookup yields CDR1 SEHNR and CDR2 FQNEAQ (reference sequence). V lost 8 bases to trimming and J lost 4 bases, with 5 bases between them. This CDR3 comprises 11 residues. The CDR3, as DNA: TGTGCCAGCGGACTTAATGAAAAACTGTTTTTT. This translates into CASGLNEKLFF. Together with reference TRBV7-9 and TRBJ1-4, the CDR3 gives the full variable domain: DTGVSQNPRHKITKRGQNVTFRCDPISEHNRLYWYRQTLGQGPEFLTYFQNEAQLEKSRLLSDRFSAERPKGSFSTLEIQRTEQGDSAMYLCASGLNEKLFFGSGTQLSVL.

Remarks on this clone: Other DNA sequences in the same sample also yield this CDR3. V gene TRBV5-1 combines with J gene TRBJ2-1, with a tentative D call TRBD1 (5 bases). CDR3 size: 14 residues. The ends were cut back, 0 bases at V and 1 base at J, with 5 bases in the middle. Germline V lookup: CDR1 SGHRS, CDR2 YFSETQ. CDR3 region: CASSLEGSYNEQFF. For the CDR3, the DNA is TGCGCCAGCAGCTTGGAGGGGTCCTACAATGAGCAGTTCTTC.

This clone was counted only a few times. The chain combines TRBV6-5 with TRBJ2-4, with a tentative D call TRBD2 (5 bases). The CDR3 runs to 16 residues. Germline-derived CDR1 and CDR2 are MNHEY and SVGAGI. The V end lost 2 bases, the J end lost 2 bases, and 13 bases lay between the germline ends. The CDR3 DNA follows: TGTGCCAGCAGTTACGTGGGGTCGGGGACCAAAAACATTCAGTACTTC. This encodes CASSYVGSGTKNIQYF.

A remark on this clone: The junction departs from the called germline gene at one end, perhaps through a read error. This chain connects TRBV7-9 to TRBJ2-1, with D maybe TRBD2 (5 bases). The CDR3 length is 12 residues. Germline assignment: CDR1 SEHNR and CDR2 FQNEAQ (reference sequence). CDR3 coding DNA: TGTGCCAGCAGCTTTCGAGGGAATGGGCAGTTCTTC. Translation gives CASSFRGNGQFF.

The chain's CDR3 is CASSLAGRSQETQYF. The CDR3 DNA reads as TGTGCCAGCAGCTTAGCGGGACGGAGCCAAGAGACCCAGTACTTC. The chain combines TRBV7-2 with TRBJ2-5; D is tentatively TRBD1 or TRBD2 (5 bases each). The V end was cut by 0 bases, the J end by 1 base, with 9 bases between. The CDR3 is 15 amino acids. Germline loops: CDR1 SGHTA, CDR2 FQGNSA.